Here is one TCR beta chain with its context. V lost 5 bases, J lost 5 bases, and 7 bases stayed unmatched. CDR3 length equals 15 residues. CDR1 and CDR2 from the germline V gene are MNHEY and SVGEGT. Profiled with immunoSEQ multiplex PCR; TCRdb holds only in-frame clones, not every one. This repertoire shows over 400,000 clones, roughly 91% found once; its top ten account for roughly 7.4%. The data derive from a study of blood T cell repertoires in COVID-19. At the level of the study: T cells, B-cell-depleted T cells, or PBMCs supplied cDNA or gDNA.

The origin of this receptor is a woman in her forties or fifties with COVID-19, enrolled during active disease. Sequenced: peripheral blood. V and J are TRBV6-2 or TRBV6-3 and TRBJ2-5, with 11 bases identical to TRBD2. Written as DNA, the CDR3 is TGTGCCAGCAGTCTAGCGGGGGGAGCACTGGAGACCCAGTACTTC. It translates to CASSLAGGALETQYF.